The rows below give T cell receptor beta chains drawn from one sample of a study of control samples from healthy donors and cancer patients. The table came from immunoSEQ multiplex PCR; TCRdb's copy has only in-frame clones and leaves some out. The sample lists fewer than 200,000 clones; about 94% were seen once. Sequencing used PBMCs. Receptor source: a man between 60 and 70 years old with colorectal cancer. Each CDR3 is given with its conserved first and last residue. Each record gives: J gene, V gene, clone size, D gene, CDR3 DNA, CDR3 protein. The D gene is left open where the match is weak. Clone size is shown for a subset of rows, as once, few, many or a class of expanded clone.

TRBJ1-2 TRBV20-1 NA NA TGCAGTGCTGGCCCAGCGAATGGCTACACCTTC CSAGPANGYTF
TRBJ2-7 TRBV19 NA TRBD2 TGTGCCAGTAGTATGTCCTCTCGGGGGGCCTACGAGCAGTACTTC CASSMSSRGAYEQYF
TRBJ1-1 TRBV6-6 NA NA TGTGCCAGCAGCCCCCCGGGACGATGGAGGAACACTGAAGCTTTCTTT CASSPPGRWRNTEAFF
TRBJ1-5 TRBV27 NA NA TGTGCCAGCAGTTTTGAGGGACGGCAGCCCCAGCATTTT CASSFEGRQPQHF
TRBJ2-1 TRBV7-2 NA TRBD2 TGTGCCAGCAGCTTGAGCGGGGGCTCCTACAATGAGCAGTTCTTC CASSLSGGSYNEQFF
TRBJ1-4 TRBV24-1 NA NA TGTGCCACCAGTGACCCAGGGTTAGGGGAAAAACTGTTTTTT CATSDPGLGEKLFF
TRBJ2-7 TRBV5-5 NA NA TGTGCCAGCAGCTTGTCCACAGGGTCCTTCTACGAGCAGTACTTC CASSLSTGSFYEQYF
TRBJ1-3 TRBV28 once NA TGTGCCAGCAGTTTGTCACAGGGAGGAGGAAACACCATATATTTT CASSLSQGGGNTIYF
TRBJ1-1 TRBV11-3 NA NA TGTGCCAGCAGCCCCAAGGGGCATAACACTGAAGCTTTCTTT CASSPKGHNTEAFF
TRBJ2-7 TRBV5-1 NA NA TGCGCCAGCAGCTTGGATGTCCGACAAGCCTACGAGCAGTACTTC CASSLDVRQAYEQYF
TRBJ2-7 TRBV19 NA TRBD1 TGTGCCAGTAGCTATCGGGGACAGGTGGGCCCCTACGAGCAGTACTTC CASSYRGQVGPYEQYF
TRBJ2-1 TRBV6-5 once NA TGTGCCAGCAGCCCCTTGGGGACTTACAATGAGCAGTTCTTC CASSPLGTYNEQFF
TRBJ1-2 TRBV30 NA TRBD1 TGTGCCTGGAGTCCCCAGGGGGACTATGGCTACACCTTC CAWSPQGDYGYTF
TRBJ2-3 TRBV27 NA NA TGTGCCAGCAGCCTCACCGGTACGCAGTATTTT CASSLTGTQYF
TRBJ1-3 TRBV23-1 NA NA TGCGCCAGCAGTCAATCGTATAAGAGGGAGAGGGGAAACACCATATATTTT CASSQSYKRERGNTIYF
TRBJ1-1 TRBV10-3 NA NA TGTGCCATCAGTACGACGGAACCTAACACTGAAGCTTTCTTT CAISTTEPNTEAFF
TRBJ1-3 TRBV4-3 NA NA TGCGCCAGCAGCCAAGATGTGGTTTCTGGAAACACCATATATTTT CASSQDVVSGNTIYF
TRBJ1-4 TRBV19 NA NA TGTGCCAGTAGTATTTCGACGGGTATAGCAACTAATGAAAAACTGTTTTTT CASSISTGIATNEKLFF
TRBJ2-7 TRBV12-3/TRBV12-4 NA NA TGTGCCAGCAGTTACGGGACACCCTACGAGCAGTACTTC CASSYGTPYEQYF
TRBJ2-5 TRBV27 NA TRBD1 TGTGCCAGCAGTTTATATACAGGGGACCAAGAGACCCAGTACTTC CASSLYTGDQETQYF
TRBJ1-6 TRBV6-1 NA NA TGTGCCAGCAGTGATTGGGAGGGAGCCAATTCACCCCTCCACTTT CASSDWEGANSPLHF
TRBJ2-1 TRBV6-2/TRBV6-3 NA NA TGTGCCAGCAGTACCCCAGGTCGGGGACACAGGGAGCAGTTCTTC CASSTPGRGHREQFF
TRBJ1-6 TRBV14 NA NA TGTGCCAGCAGCCAAGATGGGGGTTTCGTCAATTCACCCCTCCACTTT CASSQDGGFVNSPLHF
TRBJ1-2 TRBV2 NA TRBD1 TGTGCCAGCAGTGATAGGACAGGGGGCTATGGCTACACCTTC CASSDRTGGYGYTF
TRBJ1-3 TRBV5-1 NA TRBD1 TGCGCCAGCAGCCGCGGGACAGGCAGTGGAAACACCATATATTTT CASSRGTGSGNTIYF
TRBJ1-3 TRBV9 NA NA TGTGCCAGCAGCGTAGGCGAGGACTCTGGAAACACCATATATTTT CASSVGEDSGNTIYF
TRBJ1-4 TRBV19 NA NA TGTGCCAGTAGTCCCGGGATGGGTGAAAAACTGTTTTTT CASSPGMGEKLFF
TRBJ1-3 TRBV5-6 NA NA TGTGCCAGCAGCTTGAGGGGACGTGGAAACACCATATATTTT CASSLRGRGNTIYF
TRBJ1-2 TRBV12-3/TRBV12-4 NA NA TGTGCCAGCAGTGGACAGTCTTTTGGCTACACCTTC CASSGQSFGYTF
TRBJ1-1 TRBV2 NA NA TGTGCCAGCAGTTCAGACAGGAACACTGAAGCTTTCTTT CASSSDRNTEAFF
TRBJ1-2 TRBV5-8 NA NA TGTGCCAGCAGCCTGGGGAGTCCCTATGGCTACACCTTC CASSLGSPYGYTF
TRBJ1-1 TRBV4-3 NA NA TGCGCCAGCAGCCAAGCGTTGACTCTAGGAGGGTACACTGAAGCTTTCTTT CASSQALTLGGYTEAFF
TRBJ1-5 TRBV5-8 NA NA TGTGCCAGCAGCTTGGACCCCAGGGATTATAGCAATCAGCCCCAGCATTTT CASSLDPRDYSNQPQHF
TRBJ1-2 TRBV5-1 NA TRBD1 TGCGCCAGCAGTCTAGGGGACAGGAACTATGGCTACACCTTC CASSLGDRNYGYTF
TRBJ2-5 TRBV2 NA TRBD2 TGTGCCAGCAGTGGACTAGCGGAAGAGACCCAGTACTTC CASSGLAEETQYF
TRBJ1-6 TRBV18 NA NA TGTGCCAGCTCACCACCCAGTAATTCACCCCTCCACTTT CASSPPSNSPLHF
TRBJ2-3 TRBV7-7 NA NA TGTGCCAGCAGCTTAGGACTAGCCAGGGGAGATACGCAGTATTTT CASSLGLARGDTQYF
TRBJ2-1 TRBV7-9 NA NA TGTGCCAGCAGCCCCCGCGCAGATGGGGGTGAGCAGTTCTTC CASSPRADGGEQFF
TRBJ2-7 TRBV5-6 few NA TGTGCCAGCAGCAGGAGGGGGGGCTCATTGTACGAGCAGTACTTC CASSRRGGSLYEQYF
TRBJ2-7 TRBV29-1 once TRBD1 TGCAGCGTTGAAGGGACAGGGTACGAGCAGTACTTC CSVEGTGYEQYF
TRBJ2-5 TRBV5-1 once NA TGCGCCAGCGGCGAGGGGATGGAGACCCAGTACTTC CASGEGMETQYF
TRBJ2-5 TRBV5-4 few NA TGTGCCAGCAGCCCTGGGACTTTTCAAGAGACCCAGTACTTC CASSPGTFQETQYF
TRBJ1-5 TRBV30 NA TRBD1 TGTGCCTGGAGTTACGGACAGGGTAGCAATCAGCCCCAGCATTTT CAWSYGQGSNQPQHF
TRBJ2-3 TRBV19 NA TRBD1 TGTGCCAGTAGTATACGAAGACAGGGATTAGTGTTGGGCACAGATACGCAGTATTTT CASSIRRQGLVLGTDTQYF
TRBJ2-7 TRBV7-2 NA TRBD1 TGTGCCAGCAGCCCCAGACAGGGATACTACGAGCAGTACTTC CASSPRQGYYEQYF
TRBJ1-4 TRBV5-1 NA NA TGCGCCAGCAGCTTTGGGGGAGGTGAAAAACTGTTTTTT CASSFGGGEKLFF
TRBJ2-5 TRBV3-1/TRBV3-2 NA TRBD2 TGTGCCAGCAGCCAAGTCGGGGGGGAGACCCAGTACTTC CASSQVGGETQYF
TRBJ2-7 TRBV5-4 NA TRBD2 TGTGCCAGCAGCTTGGCTAGCGGGGGCCTATACGAGCAGTACTTC CASSLASGGLYEQYF
TRBJ1-6 TRBV6-2/TRBV6-3 NA TRBD1 TGTGCCAGCATCCCCGGACAGGGGATTTCACCCCTCCACTTT CASIPGQGISPLHF
TRBJ1-5 TRBV19 NA NA TGTGCCAGTAGTATAGTGAGAGGGGCAGGCCGCAATCAGCCCCAGCATTTT CASSIVRGAGRNQPQHF
TRBJ1-2 TRBV29-1 NA NA TGCAGCGTTGAAGTCCAGGGACACTATGGCTACACCTTC CSVEVQGHYGYTF
TRBJ1-3 TRBV28 once NA TGTGCCAGCAGTCCCGGGACCGGTTCGTCCTCTGGAAACACCATATATTTT CASSPGTGSSSGNTIYF
TRBJ1-2 TRBV19 NA NA TGTGCCAGTAGTATAGGAGACTATGGCTACACCTTC CASSIGDYGYTF
TRBJ2-7 TRBV30 NA NA TGTGCCTGCTACAGGGGAGGGGACGAGCAGTACTTC CACYRGGDEQYF
TRBJ1-4 TRBV7-2 NA NA TGTGCCAGCAGCCTAGGGGGAAGGGGGGCGACTAATGAAAAACTGTTTTTT CASSLGGRGATNEKLFF
TRBJ2-3 TRBV7-6 NA NA TGTGCCAGCAGCCCACAGGGTGCACTTAGCACAGATACGCAGTATTTT CASSPQGALSTDTQYF